This T cell receptor (beta chain) is from a study of blood T cell repertoires in COVID-19 (dated by TCRdb to between 2020 and 2021). Regarding the study in general: The collaborator samples originated in the United States, Italy and Spain and spanned the acute and convalescent phases of COVID-19. Where available, HLA class I and class II types were obtained from metadata supplied by the sample provider rather than from assay-based typing. The samples were drawn from the first 160 participants of the ongoing ImmuneRACE study and from over 950 subjects provided by 6 global collaborators. Subjects who had been exposed to COVID-19, were actively infected with it, or had recovered from it provided the deeply sampled blood TCRbeta repertoires that made up the dataset. The prospective study material was composed of cDNA or gDNA derived from T cells, B-cell-depleted T cells, or PBMCs. A freely available public database, intended as a resource for researchers studying the immune response to SARS-CoV-2, is where the repertoires were released. Sample metadata almost always included a de-identified subject ID, COVID-19 status, age in years and sex. On the study overall, not on this receptor specifically: How much clinical and demographic metadata was included differed by source and by participant, and the metadata was provided uncurated.

Whole blood was collected in K2EDTA tubes by collaborating institutions according to the institutions' own protocols. For TCRbeta analysis, collaborator samples were shipped as frozen whole blood, as isolated PBMCs, or as DNA extracted from either sample type. In regard to this clone: The antigen this receptor binds is unknown. No much larger clone is present one base from it, and per-base qualities are unavailable.

The germline V gene supplies CDR1 MNHEY and CDR2 SVGAGI. The CDR3 covers 14 residues, taking in both the cysteine and the phenylalanine. Only CDR3 DNA remains: 42 bases, in frame from the first base. V and J lose 8 bases and 10 bases, and a span of 23 bases separates them. TCRbeta CDR3 regions were amplified from genomic DNA by means of the immunoSEQ Assay, a bias-controlled multiplex PCR. As for how the authors treated the data: Nucleated cell counts per sample were estimated from amplification of reference gene primers within the assay. Sequence reads were collapsed and filtered to measure the absolute abundance of every unique TCRbeta CDR3 rearrangement. Productive Simpson clonality was computed per sample as the square root of Simpson's diversity index over productive rearrangements. TCRdb obtained this table from immuneACCESS and retained in-frame rearrangements with V and J assigned. These tables miss some clones; where compared with another copy, unresolved V genes account for less than half of the shortfall, and the remainder is unexplained. That table furnishes V, J and clone size, whereas the DNA furnished D and trimming. Present in this sample are 150,000 to 200,000 clones, over 85% of which were seen just once. The top ten clones comprise roughly 4.8% of the sample.

Sequences were obtained from peripheral blood. The sequence is built from TRBV6-5 and TRBJ1-1; the D gene is possibly TRBD1, with 6 bases matching. The receptor was isolated from a woman aged 50 to 60 with acute or convalescent COVID-19. The CDR3 reads CASWDTRSLRGAFF. The nucleotides are TGTGCCAGCTGGGACACCCGTTCTCTCAGGGGAGCTTTCTTT.